This T cell receptor (beta chain) was retrieved from a study of CD4 T cells in relation to SARS-CoV-2 and coronaviruses (dated by TCRdb to the early 2020s). A note on the overall study: Shared crossreactive spike epitopes were mapped to their HLA restriction using patient-derived lymphoblastoid cell lines. The Adaptive Biotechnologies TCR-sequencing kit was used to sequence samples from three pre-COVID donors and the naive versus memory experiments, whereas other data were Illumina-based. At the level of individual TCR clonotypes, the study evaluated whether memory CD4+ T cells crossreact between the spike proteins of SARS-CoV-2 and those of common cold coronaviruses. For other donors in the study, expansion assays were sequenced with a different, Illumina-based TCR-beta assay. The paper's findings and limits, for the study overall: Compared with monoreactive clones, crossreactive clones had significantly weaker SARS-CoV-2-driven expansion, a result consistent with antigenic imprinting. Roughly 67% of donors had memory CD4+ clonotypes that crossrecognized SARS-CoV-2 and at least one common cold coronavirus spike. Sequencing naive versus memory cells indicated that the assay picks up memory recall responses, not primary responses primed during culture. The study was limited by small numbers of patients and tested TCRs. No donor contributed both pre-pandemic and post-infection samples, which limited tracing the source of pre-existing responses. Since the crossreactivity analysis centred on spike protein, crossreactivity against other viral proteins was not assessed.

CD4+ T cells from unexposed donors were collected before the COVID-19 pandemic (2011-2018). Naive and memory CD4+ T cells were separated from cryopreserved PBMCs by CD4 enrichment followed by EasySep naive CD4+ T cell enrichment. Leukapheresis product for the unexposed donors was bought commercially. Ficoll-Paque PLUS gradient centrifugation was used to isolate PBMCs from leukapheresis product or whole blood. PBMCs were either cryopreserved at -140°C or used fresh in the expansion assay. The QIAamp Micro DNA Kit was used to extract genomic DNA from the CD4+ T cells. DNA from uncultured naive and memory CD4+ T cells underwent immunoSEQ TCR-beta sequencing at deep resolution. Per the authors' processing: During preprocessing, nonproductive sequences were discarded, as were any CDR3s that did not begin with C, did not end with F or W, or were shorter than 7 amino acids. Cultured and uncultured naive and memory CD4+ repertoires were searched for previously identified spike- and CEF-reactive CDR3s. Pairwise Levenshtein distance, computed with the stringdist R package after three terminal residues were trimmed from each end, was used as the measure of CDR3 homology. Here the immuneACCESS table is served through TCRdb, limited to in-frame sequences with V and J called. Missing clones are a known gap in these copies; in checked studies unresolved V genes cover under half, and the rest lacks a known reason. V and J calls and clone size follow that table, whereas D and trimming were derived from the DNA. This sample is represented by more than 55,000 clones; roughly 88% of them were singletons. Of the sample, around 1.5% is held by the ten largest clones.

The sample holds a few counts of this clone. It has no known antigen specificity. No base quality values were provided; no much bigger clone lies one nucleotide off. This TCR came from a human donor in good health. The sequenced sample was memory CD4+ T cells from PBMCs. According to the study, the label for this sample's cell subset or site signals: memory (non-naive) CD4+ T cells.

DNA sequence: TGTGCTAGTGGTTTGGGACAGTACTCCGATGGCTACACCTTC. The resulting protein is CASGLGQYSDGYTF. The V gene is TRBV12-5 and the J gene is TRBJ1-2; TRBD1 could be the D gene, as 5 bases match. The CDR3, cysteine through phenylalanine, is 14 amino acids long. The only DNA kept is the CDR3, 42 bases in frame from the first base. CDR1 and CDR2, looked up from the germline V gene, are LGHNT and FRNRAP. V is cut by 1 base and J by 6 bases, and the space between the germline ends is 12 bases. Reference TRBV12-5 and TRBJ1-2 genes cover what lies past the CDR3, so the full variable domain is DARVTQTPRHKVTEMGQEVTMRCQPILGHNTVFWYRQTMMQGLELLAYFRNRAPLDDSGMPKDRFSAEMPDATLATLKIQPSEPRDSAVYFCASGLGQYSDGYTFGSGTRLTVV.